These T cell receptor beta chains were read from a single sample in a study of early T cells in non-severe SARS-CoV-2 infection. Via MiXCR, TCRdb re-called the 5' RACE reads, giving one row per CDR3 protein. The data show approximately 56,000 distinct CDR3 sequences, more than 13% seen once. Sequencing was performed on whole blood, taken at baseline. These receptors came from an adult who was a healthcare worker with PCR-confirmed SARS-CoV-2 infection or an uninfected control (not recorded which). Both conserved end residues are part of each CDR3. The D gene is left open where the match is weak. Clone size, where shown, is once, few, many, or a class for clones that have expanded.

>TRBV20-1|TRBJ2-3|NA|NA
CSARDRLGADTQYF
TGCAGTGCTAGAGATCGACTAGGGGCCGATACGCAGTATTTT
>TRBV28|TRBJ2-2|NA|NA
CASRPRGRVDTGELFF
TGTGCCAGCAGACCTCGGGGCCGCGTCGACACCGGGGAGCTGTTTTTT
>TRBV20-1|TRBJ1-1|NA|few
CSARHRKNTEAFF
TGCAGTGCTAGGCACAGAAAGAACACTGAAGCTTTCTTT
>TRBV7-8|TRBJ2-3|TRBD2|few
CASSFPAGVTDTQYF
TGTGCCAGCAGCTTCCCAGCGGGAGTCACAGATACGCAGTATTTT
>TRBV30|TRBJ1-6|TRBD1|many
CAWTGQGSSPLHF
TGTGCCTGGACCGGACAGGGATCTTCACCCCTCCACTTT
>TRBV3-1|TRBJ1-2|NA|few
CASSQDPTHRGNQEDYGYTF
TGTGCCAGCAGCCAAGATCCTACCCATAGGGGGAACCAGGAAGACTATGGCTACACCTTC
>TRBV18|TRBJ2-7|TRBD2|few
CASSSSPSGVYEQYF
TGTGCCAGCTCCTCCTCCCCTAGCGGAGTTTACGAGCAGTACTTC
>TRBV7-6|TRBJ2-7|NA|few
CASSLRLESVDEQYF
TGTGCCAGCAGCCTTCGACTAGAATCTGTTGACGAGCAGTACTTC
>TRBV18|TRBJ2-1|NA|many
CASSRQNNEQFF
TGTGCCAGCTCAAGGCAAAACAATGAGCAGTTCTTC
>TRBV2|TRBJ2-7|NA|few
CASSEGTGPAFEQYF
TGTGCCAGCAGTGAAGGAACAGGTCCCGCTTTCGAGCAGTACTTC
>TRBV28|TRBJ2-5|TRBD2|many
CASGRGETQYF
TGTGCCAGCGGGAGGGGTGAGACCCAGTACTTC
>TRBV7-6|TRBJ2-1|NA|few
CASSLGRVYNEQFF
TGTGCCAGCAGCTTGGGCAGGGTCTACAATGAGCAGTTCTTC
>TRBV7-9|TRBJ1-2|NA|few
CASSHEAAFMYGYTF
TGTGCCAGCAGCCATGAGGCAGCCTTTATGTATGGCTACACCTTC
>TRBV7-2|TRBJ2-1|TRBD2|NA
CASRGLAGLGQFF
TGTGCCAGCAGGGGACTAGCGGGACTTGGGCAGTTCTTC
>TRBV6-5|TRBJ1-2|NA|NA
CASAIPGRPLANYGYTF
TGTGCCAGCGCCATCCCCGGCAGACCGTTAGCTAACTATGGCTACACCTTC
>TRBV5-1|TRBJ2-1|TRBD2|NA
CASSLLAGAGNEQFF
TGCGCCAGCAGCTTACTAGCGGGGGCTGGGAATGAGCAGTTCTTC
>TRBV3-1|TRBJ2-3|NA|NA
CASSRRASSADTQYF
TGTGCCAGCAGCAGGCGGGCTAGTTCGGCAGATACGCAGTATTTT
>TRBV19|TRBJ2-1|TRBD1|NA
CASEPWDRGHNEQFF
TGTGCCAGTGAGCCTTGGGACAGGGGGCACAATGAGCAGTTCTTC
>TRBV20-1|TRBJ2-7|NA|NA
CSASPLPGRQAYEQYF
TGCAGTGCTAGCCCCCTCCCCGGCAGACAGGCCTACGAGCAGTACTTC
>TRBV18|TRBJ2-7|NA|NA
CASSPYSSYEQYF
TGTGCCAGCTCACCTTACAGCTCCTACGAGCAGTACTTC
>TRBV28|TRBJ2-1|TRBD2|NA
CASSLDSGFYNEQFF
TGTGCCAGCAGTTTAGATAGCGGGTTCTACAATGAGCAGTTCTTC
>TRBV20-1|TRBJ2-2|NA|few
CSASRGFNTGELFF
TGCAGTGCTAGTCGGGGGTTCAACACCGGGGAGCTGTTTTTT
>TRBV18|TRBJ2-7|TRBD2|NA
CASSPKERGSSYEQYF
TGTGCCAGCTCGCCTAAAGAGCGGGGTAGCTCCTACGAGCAGTACTTC
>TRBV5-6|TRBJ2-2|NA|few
CASSLEWGDNTGELFF
TGTGCCAGCAGCTTGGAGTGGGGTGATAACACCGGGGAGCTGTTTTTT
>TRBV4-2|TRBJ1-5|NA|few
CASSQERGGNQPQHF
TGTGCCAGCAGCCAAGAAAGGGGGGGCAATCAGCCCCAGCATTTT
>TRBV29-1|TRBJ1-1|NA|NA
CSVPIRGTEAFF
TGCAGCGTCCCCATAAGGGGGACTGAAGCTTTCTTT
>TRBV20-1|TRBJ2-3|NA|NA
CSARDPSDTQYF
TGCAGTGCTAGAGATCCGTCCGATACGCAGTATTTT
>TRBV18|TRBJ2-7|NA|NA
CASSQSQGPQYF
TGTGCCAGCTCTCAATCGCAGGGGCCTCAGTACTTC
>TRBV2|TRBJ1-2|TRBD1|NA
CASSDRDRALNGYTF
TGTGCCAGCTCAGACCGGGACAGGGCGCTAAATGGCTACACCTTC
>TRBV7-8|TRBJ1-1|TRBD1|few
CASSLVGQVNTEAFF
TGTGCCAGCAGCTTAGTAGGACAGGTGAACACTGAAGCTTTCTTT
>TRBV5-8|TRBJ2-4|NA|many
CASSSSFGEVEGDIQYF
TGTGCCAGCAGCTCGTCGTTTGGTGAAGTGGAAGGAGACATTCAGTACTTC
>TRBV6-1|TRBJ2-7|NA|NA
CASSEGPGQFYEQYF
TGTGCCAGCAGTGAAGGCCCCGGACAGTTCTACGAGCAGTACTTC
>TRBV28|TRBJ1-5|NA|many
CASSLRGTFSQPQHF
TGTGCCAGCAGCCTGAGGGGGACCTTTTCGCAGCCCCAGCATTTT
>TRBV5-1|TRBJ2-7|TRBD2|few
CASSLAGGPLHEQYF
TGCGCCAGCAGCCTAGCGGGGGGGCCTCTTCACGAGCAGTACTTC
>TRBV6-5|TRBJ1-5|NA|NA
CASRPGWGNQPQHF
TGTGCCAGCAGGCCAGGGTGGGGGAATCAGCCCCAGCATTTT
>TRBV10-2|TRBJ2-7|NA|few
CASSGSDMEGSHSYEQYF
TGCGCCAGCAGTGGATCGGACATGGAGGGTTCCCACTCCTACGAGCAGTACTTC
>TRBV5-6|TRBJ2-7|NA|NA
CASSSGGEGDYEQYF
TGTGCCAGCAGCTCCGGAGGGGAGGGGGACTACGAGCAGTACTTC
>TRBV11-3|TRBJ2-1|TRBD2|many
CASSLASGGNEQFF
TGTGCCAGCAGCTTAGCTAGCGGGGGTAATGAGCAGTTCTTC
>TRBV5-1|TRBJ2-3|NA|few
CASSLVGPSTDTQYF
TGCGCCAGCAGCTTGGTGGGACCTAGCACAGATACGCAGTATTTT
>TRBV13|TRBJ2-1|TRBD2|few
CASSSTGTRTFDEQFF
TGTGCCAGCAGCTCCACCGGGACTAGGACGTTCGATGAGCAGTTCTTC
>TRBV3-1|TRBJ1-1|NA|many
CASSQVWEGTEAFF
TGTGCCAGCAGCCAAGTTTGGGAGGGGACTGAAGCTTTCTTT